These 12 T cell receptor beta chains were all obtained from the same sample, sequenced in a study of cytomegalovirus exposure and HLA in healthy donors. With 60 Vbeta and 13 Jbeta primers, the PCR was carried out. The table came from immunoSEQ multiplex PCR; TCRdb's copy has only in-frame clones and leaves some out. The sample lists 120,000 to 150,000 clones, around 73% occurring once. The sequenced sample was PBMCs. Receptors were obtained from a woman in her thirties or forties in good health and CMV-seronegative.

The rearrangement links TRBV27 to TRBJ2-7, with 9 bases identical to TRBD1. CDR3 size: 13 residues. Germline V gives CDR1 MNHEY, CDR2 SMNVEV (reference sequence). Losses at the gene ends were 7 bases for V and 5 bases for J; bases not matched to a gene: 6. CDR3 DNA: TGTGCCAGCACTGGGACAGGGCTAGACGAGCAGTACTTC. This gives the protein CASTGTGLDEQYF.

This clone was detected a few times. V usage is TRBV6-5 and J usage is TRBJ1-2; 8 bases map to TRBD1. CDR3 size: 14 residues. Germline V CDR1 and CDR2: MNHEY, SVGAGI. The ends lost 8 bases at V and 3 bases at J; junction bases unmatched: 8. The CDR3 DNA reads TGTGCCAGCTTCGGACAGGGCGTCTACTATGGCTACACCTTC. Residues: CASFGQGVYYGYTF.

This clone appeared a few times. The rearrangement joins TRBV9 to TRBJ1-3; TRBD1 might be the D (5 bases). V was shortened by 2 bases and J by 4 bases, with 10 bases between the two germline ends. Per germline, CDR1 SGDLS and CDR2 YYNGEE. The CDR3 sequence is 14 residues long. The CDR3 loop reads CASSVGGEGNTIYF. CDR3 nucleotide sequence: TGTGCCAGCAGCGTGGGGGGGGAGGGAAACACCATATATTTT.

The chain links TRBV10-3 to TRBJ1-1; TRBD1 matches at 8 bases. V shed 3 bases, J shed 1 base, and the junction held 10 bases outside the gene matches. The CDR3 has 17 residues. Germline V gives CDR1 ENHRY, CDR2 SYGVKD. CDR3 amino acids: CAISERPGGISNTEAFF. DNA for the CDR3: TGTGCCATCAGTGAACGCCCAGGGGGCATATCGAACACTGAAGCTTTCTTT.

The chain carries TRBV18 and TRBJ2-2; 14 bases are a match to TRBD2. The CDR3 runs 20 residues. CDR1 and CDR2 (germline): KGHSH, LQKENI. After removal of 3 bases from V and 2 bases from J, the junction contained 11 bases not matched to a gene. DNA of the CDR3: TGTGCCAGCTCACCGACCCCCGGGACTAGCGGGGGCAGTAACACCGGGGAGCTGTTTTTT. Translated: CASSPTPGTSGGSNTGELFF.

The V call is TRBV9, the J call TRBJ2-7; possibly TRBD1 for D (6 bases). V was cut by 0 bases and J by 3 bases, with 13 bases left in between. CDR3 length equals 15 residues. Germline CDR1 is SGDLS and CDR2 is YYNGEE. The CDR3 protein is CASSVGGQLGYEQYF. The CDR3 nucleotides read TGTGCCAGCAGCGTAGGTGGACAGTTGGGCTACGAGCAGTACTTC.

This clone was recorded a few times. The CDR3, as DNA: TGCGCCAGCAGCTTTAACTCCAACACTGAAGCTTTCTTT. Residues: CASSFNSNTEAFF. The rearrangement joins TRBV5-1 to TRBJ1-1, with no clear D. The V and J ends lost 2 bases and 2 bases respectively, with 7 bases between them. CDR3 length: 13 residues. Germline CDR1 and CDR2: SGHRS and YFSETQ.

The chain combines TRBV27 with TRBJ2-3; no firm D call. This CDR3 has 14 residues. Deletions cut 7 bases from V and 4 bases from J, with 15 bases between. CDR1 MNHEY and CDR2 SMNVEV come from the germline V gene (reference sequence). CDR3 DNA sequence: TGTGCCAGCAACGCCGGAGCTGCTGCAGATACGCAGTATTTT. It codes for CASNAGAAADTQYF.

The J gene is TRBJ2-7, the V gene TRBV18; 8 bases map to TRBD1. The CDR3 is 17 amino acids. Germline values: CDR1 KGHSH, CDR2 LQKENI. Germline trimming cut 6 bases from V and 2 bases from J; bases unmatched to any gene: 15. In DNA, the CDR3 is TGTGCCAGCTCCCACCGAGCCGCTGGGACAGGCCCCTACGAGCAGTACTTC. This translates into CASSHRAAGTGPYEQYF.

This chain links TRBV5-6 with TRBJ2-5; possibly TRBD1 for D (5 bases). Deletions cut 3 bases from V and 2 bases from J, with 8 bases between. Germline V gene data show CDR1 as SGHDT and CDR2 as YYEEEE. This CDR3 is built from 13 residues. DNA of the CDR3: TGTGCCAGCAGCTATGACAGACAAGAGACCCAGTACTTC. Its translation: CASSYDRQETQYF.

The V call is TRBV5-1, the J call TRBJ1-1; tentatively, D is TRBD1 (5 bases). The V end was cut by 1 base, the J end by 6 bases, with 13 bases between. Germline V gene data show CDR1 as SGHRS and CDR2 as YFSETQ. The CDR3 totals 14 residues. In DNA, the CDR3 is TGCGCCAGCAGCTTGACAGGTCAGGAAGCTGAAGCTTTCTTT. Translating gives CASSLTGQEAEAFF.

The chain uses TRBV7-2 and TRBJ1-2; 8 bases are a match to TRBD1. The germline CDR1 and CDR2 sequences are SGHTA and FQGNSA. This CDR3 spans 15 amino acids. V was clipped by 4 bases and J by 7 bases; unmatched bases: 11. CDR3 amino acids: CASSSRQGLPSGYTF. CDR3 sequence (DNA): TGTGCCAGCAGCTCCCGACAGGGGCTCCCTAGTGGCTACACCTTC.